This TCR beta chain was retrieved from a study of identical twins. TCRdb itself ran the 5' RACE reads through MiXCR, one entry per CDR3 protein. The sample has hundreds of thousands of distinct CDR3 sequences, about 18% seen once. This clonotype was picked up a small number of times. CDR3 length equals 11 residues. V lost 5 bases and J 4 bases, leaving 6 bases between the germline ends. Germline V CDR1 and CDR2: DFQATT, SNEGSKA (reference sequence). These data were likewise used in another study, on T cells expressing NK-cell markers.

Sequenced: PBMCs. This rearrangement joins TRBV20-1 to TRBJ2-1; D is ambiguous. The sequence was obtained from a woman between 18 and 30 years old in good health. The chain's CDR3 is CSALNYNEQFF. The DNA for the CDR3 is TGCAGTGCTCTCAATTACAATGAGCAGTTCTTC.